Shown below are 17 T cell receptor beta chains from a single sample sequenced in a study of cytomegalovirus exposure and HLA in healthy donors. PCR involved 60 Vbeta and 13 Jbeta primers. Data came from immunoSEQ multiplex PCR; TCRdb stores just in-frame clones and leaves some out. The sample lists about 160,000 clones, about two thirds occurring once. Sequenced input: PBMCs. These receptors all come from a woman aged 30 to 39 in good health and CMV-seronegative.

DNA of the CDR3: TGCGCCAGCAGCCCGTCAGTTACAGGGCCCCCTGAAGCTTTCTTT. Translation: CASSPSVTGPPEAFF. The chain recombines TRBV5-1 with TRBJ1-1; weak D call: TRBD1 (6 bases). V was shortened by 4 bases and J by 6 bases, with 19 bases between the two germline ends. This CDR3 is 15 amino acids long. Per the germline V gene, CDR1 is SGHRS and CDR2 is YFSETQ.

The V gene is TRBV9, the J gene TRBJ2-7; 7 bases are shared with TRBD1. Germline values: CDR1 SGDLS, CDR2 YYNGEE. The CDR3 extends over 14 amino acids. V dropped 1 base and J dropped 0; count of bases not matched to a gene: 1. The CDR3 DNA sequence: TGTGCCAGCAGCGTAACAGGGGACTCCTACGAGCAGTACTTC. The encoded protein is CASSVTGDSYEQYF.

This chain joins TRBV28 and TRBJ2-5, with D hard to call. The CDR3 totals 12 residues. Germline-derived CDR1 and CDR2 are MDHEN and SYDVKM. Trimming took 4 bases from V and 5 from J, leaving 8 bases between them. The CDR3 region has the DNA TGTGCCAGCAGTTCTAGTGTGGAGACCCAGTACTTC. Protein: CASSSSVETQYF.

This chain uses TRBV5-1 with TRBJ2-1, with 12 bases matching TRBD1. The CDR3 is made up of 15 amino acids. V lost 4 bases to trimming and J lost 9 bases; unmatched junction nucleotides: 8. Germline CDR1 SGHRS, CDR2 YFSETQ. The CDR3 DNA reads as TGCGCCAGCAGCCCCGGGACAGGGGGCTGGGGTGAGCAGTTCTTC. Translation gives CASSPGTGGWGEQFF.

This chain links TRBV7-3 with TRBJ1-1; 9 nucleotides match TRBD1. Germline trimming cut 2 bases from V and 5 bases from J; bases unmatched to any gene: 3. CDR3 length: 14 residues. Per germline, CDR1 SGHTA and CDR2 FQGTGA. CDR3 residues: CASSLDRGATEAFF. CDR3 coding DNA: TGTGCCAGCAGCTTAGACAGGGGGGCGACTGAAGCTTTCTTT.

The table lists this clone with a few counts. CDR3 coding DNA: TGTGCCAGCAGTATAGGACAGCCTGAAGCTTTCTTT. Its translation: CASSIGQPEAFF. This chain links TRBV28 with TRBJ1-1, with D perhaps matching TRBD1 (6 bases). CDR1 is MDHEN and CDR2 is SYDVKM in the germline V gene. The CDR3 consists of 12 residues. Between the trimmed V and J ends, which lost 5 bases and 6 bases, there was a span of 10 bases.

This sequence joins TRBV2 and TRBJ2-6; 8 positions agree with TRBD1. V gave up 8 bases and J gave up 1 base; unmatched junction bases: 7. This CDR3 has 16 amino acids. The germline CDR1 and CDR2 sequences are SNHLY and FYNNEI. The CDR3 DNA is TGTGCCAGCTCGGGAACAGGGGGTTCTGGGGCCAACGTCCTGACTTTC. It translates to CASSGTGGSGANVLTF.

The rearrangement joins TRBV9 to TRBJ1-1, with D possibly matching TRBD1 (5 bases). Germline loops: CDR1 SGDLS, CDR2 YYNGEE. The CDR3 consists of 14 residues. The V gene lost 3 bases and the J gene lost 6 bases, with 15 bases spanning the gap. CDR3 amino acids: CASSAQGGRSEAFF. CDR3 coding DNA: TGTGCCAGCAGCGCCCAGGGTGGGAGGTCTGAAGCTTTCTTT.

The J gene is TRBJ2-7, the V gene TRBV7-2, with D tentatively TRBD1 (5 bases). Trimming removed 3 bases from V and 3 bases from J, with 12 bases in between. Germline loops: CDR1 SGHTA, CDR2 FQGNSA. The CDR3 is 14 amino acids. CDR3 in amino acids: CASSFLDKDYEQYF. CDR3 in DNA: TGTGCCAGCAGCTTCTTGGACAAAGACTACGAGCAGTACTTC.

The chain is built from TRBV7-9 and TRBJ2-3; 8 bases map to TRBD2. The V gene's germline CDR1 is SEHNR and CDR2 FQNEAQ (reference sequence). The CDR3 covers 14 residues. With V trimmed by 7 bases and J by 3 bases, 6 bases remained unmatched. The CDR3 nucleotides are TGTGCCAGCAACCCGGGGGGGGCGACAGATACGCAGTATTTT. Translated: CASNPGGATDTQYF.

V gene TRBV28 combines with J gene TRBJ1-1, with TRBD1 as a possible D gene (5 bases). CDR3 size: 13 residues. Germline V gene data show CDR1 as MDHEN and CDR2 as SYDVKM. Trimming removed 8 bases at V and 3 bases at J, with 13 bases between. This CDR3 reads CASWGVWDTEAFF. CDR3 in DNA: TGTGCCAGCTGGGGGGTGTGGGACACTGAAGCTTTCTTT.

This clone was detected once. The chain links TRBV19 to TRBJ2-3, with 11 bases matching TRBD2. V gave up 9 bases and J gave up 7 bases; unmatched junction bases: 9. The CDR3 totals 14 residues. Germline CDR1 is LNHDA and CDR2 is SQIVND (reference sequence). Here the CDR3 reads CASRPSGRMNTQYF. The CDR3 DNA follows: TGTGCCAGCAGACCTAGCGGGAGGATGAATACGCAGTATTTT.

The chain links TRBV7-9 to TRBJ1-4; possible D gene TRBD1, 5 bases. Germline V gene sequence: CDR1 SEHNR, CDR2 FQNEAQ (reference sequence). CDR3 size: 15 residues. V lost 4 bases, J lost 8 bases, and 17 bases lay in between. CDR3 protein: CASSSSRGEVEKLFF. CDR3 DNA sequence: TGTGCCAGCAGCTCGTCCCGGGGGGAAGTGGAAAAACTGTTTTTT. The full variable domain, its missing parts supplied by reference TRBV7-9 and TRBJ1-4, is DTGVSQNPRHKITKRGQNVTFRCDPISEHNRLYWYRQTLGQGPEFLTYFQNEAQLEKSRLLSDRFSAERPKGSFSTLEIQRTEQGDSAMYLCASSSSRGEVEKLFFGSGTQLSVL.

The V gene is TRBV4-2, the J gene TRBJ1-2, with D tentatively TRBD1 (6 bases). Germline CDR1 LGHNA, CDR2 YNFKEQ. The length of the CDR3 is 16 residues. Trimming removed 0 bases at V and 7 bases at J, with 18 bases between. The CDR3 is CASSQDFTSTGPGYTF. CDR3 in DNA: TGTGCCAGCAGCCAAGATTTTACGTCTACAGGGCCTGGCTACACCTTC.

Worth noting for this clone: The DNA is left out, because the CDR3 cannot be placed on it with certainty; the CDR3 is given as TCRdb lists it. CDR3 sequence reads: CASSWGGGNRRYF. The chain is built from TRBV6-5 and TRBJ2-5; the table assigns TRBD2, which was not confirmed against the DNA. 13 amino acids form the CDR3, both terminal residues included. Germline lookup yields CDR1 MNHEY and CDR2 SVGAGI.

For this clone: Other DNA sequences of this sample code for an identical CDR3. The chain is built from TRBV21-1 and TRBJ1-1. TRBV21-1 is a pseudogene locus. CDR3 size: 15 residues. The CDR3 sequence: CASSKVREENTEAFF. CDR3 coding DNA: TGTGCCAGCAGCAAAGTCAGGGAGGAGAACACTGAAGCCTTCTTT.

The V and J genes are TRBV27 and TRBJ2-3; 7 bases agree with TRBD2. Losses at the gene ends were 8 bases for V and 7 bases for J; bases not matched to a gene: 9. Germline V gene sequence: CDR1 MNHEY, CDR2 SMNVEV (reference sequence). CDR3 size: 13 residues. The CDR3 nucleotides are TGTGCCAGCCCCTGGGGGGGGAGCTATACGCAGTATTTT. Protein product: CASPWGGSYTQYF.